This TCR beta chain was documented in a study of shared clonotypes between healthy human individuals. Sequencing used immunoSEQ multiplex PCR; TCRdb keeps in-frame clones, though not all of them. The sample holds 600,000 to 750,000 clones; 90% are singletons and the top ten take more than 30%. The ends were cut back, 6 bases at V and 2 bases at J, with 18 bases in the middle. Germline CDR1 and CDR2: MNHEY and SMNVEV (reference sequence). CDR3 length: 16 amino acids. Broader study findings: Unshared clonotypes carried lower generation probabilities than those common to all four donors.

In the case of this clone: Its antigen is currently unknown.

The sequenced material came from memory CD8+ T cells from PBMCs. As to subset: CD45RO+ cells pooled with CCR7-negative TemRA cells. This chain connects TRBV27 to TRBJ2-3; weak D call: TRBD2 (5 bases). The source is a man in his late teens or twenties in good health. Some clones in this sample may be carry-over from other donors' samples. DNA of the CDR3: TGTGCCAGCAGCAGCCTACTAGTACAGCACACAGATACGCAGTATTTT. It is translated as CASSSLLVQHTDTQYF.